The 26 T cell receptor beta chains below all came from one sample that was sequenced in a study of human T cells and chemical hapten exposure. TCRdb fed the RACE reads into MiXCR, producing one record per CDR3 protein. In the table there are about 110,000 distinct CDR3 sequences, about a tenth of which are singletons. The time point is: patch test 2, 6 weeks after DPC sensitization. Regarding treatment: therapeutic diphenylcyclopropenone sensitization with weekly scalp DPC. The material sequenced was whole blood, taken in connection with sensitization to the hapten diphenylcyclopropenone (DPC). The receptors shown here come from a woman in her thirties or forties with alopecia areata. Some clones in this sample may be carry-over from other donors' samples.

This chain joins TRBV7-9 and TRBJ1-3, with 7 bases fitting TRBD1. The CDR3 runs to 14 residues. The V and J ends lost 5 bases and 8 bases, in that order; junction bases with no gene match: 9. Looked up from germline, CDR1 is SEHNR and CDR2 is FQNEAQ (reference sequence). CDR3 nucleotide sequence: TGTGCCAGCAGCCCCGGGACAGACCGGGACACCATATATTTT. The encoded protein is CASSPGTDRDTIYF.

In its sample, this clonotype was seen a few times. The junction shows a germline mismatch at one end, possibly a read error. The rearrangement uses TRBV13 and TRBJ1-2; a weak D match, TRBD1 (5 bases). The CDR3 has 16 residues. Germline V gene lookup returns CDR1 PRHDT and CDR2 FYEKMQ (reference sequence). In DNA form, the CDR3 reads TGTGCCAGCAGCCTAGGGAGGGAGGGACGTTCAGGTGGCTACACCTTC. This encodes CASSLGREGRSGGYTF.

This clonotype showed up many times. The J gene is TRBJ2-2, the V gene TRBV11-2; D uncertain. The V gene lost 5 bases and the J gene lost 3 bases, with 13 bases spanning the gap. The germline gives CDR1 SGHAT, CDR2 FQNNGV. This CDR3 is built from 15 residues. This chain's CDR3 is CASSQTRVYTGELFF. In DNA, the CDR3 is TGTGCCAGCAGCCAGACCCGGGTTTACACCGGGGAGCTGTTTTTT.

The genes are TRBV11-2 and TRBJ1-2; no clear D gene. Trimming shortened V by 1 base and J by 6 bases, and 6 bases separated the two germline ends. CDR1 is SGHAT, CDR2 FQNNGV, per germline. This CDR3 region has 12 residues. The CDR3 DNA follows: TGTGCCAGCAGCTTAGGGACGGATGGCTACACCTTC. It codes for CASSLGTDGYTF.

This clonotype was detected many times. V and J are TRBV20-1 and TRBJ2-3; 8 positions agree with TRBD2. V was clipped by 0 bases and J by 0 bases; unmatched bases: 11. Germline CDR1 reads DFQATT; CDR2 reads SNEGSKA (reference sequence). The CDR3 spans 18 residues. Here the CDR3 reads CSAREISGGPVSTDTQYF. In DNA, the CDR3 is TGCAGTGCTAGAGAAATCAGCGGGGGTCCGGTCAGCACAGATACGCAGTATTTT.

This clonotype has just a few counts. The chain uses TRBV6-6 and TRBJ1-3; D is uncertain. Germline CDR1 MNHNY, CDR2 SVGAGI (reference sequence). V lost 0 bases and J lost 0, with 9 bases in between. This CDR3 contains 16 residues. The CDR3 bases are TGTGCCAGCAGTTACTCTCCCGTCCACTCTGGAAACACCATATATTTT. It specifies CASSYSPVHSGNTIYF.

V is TRBV7-2 and J is TRBJ2-3; D is possibly TRBD1 (5 bases). Germline-derived CDR1 and CDR2 are SGHTA and FQGNSA. Trimming stripped 0 bases from V and 0 bases from J, with 7 bases between. This CDR3 is built from 15 residues. This CDR3 is CASSLAQGSTDTQYF. The CDR3 region has the DNA TGTGCCAGCAGCTTAGCGCAGGGTAGCACAGATACGCAGTATTTT.

This clonotype has at least ten counts. The V gene is TRBV11-2, the J gene TRBJ2-5; D not certain. Germline values: CDR1 SGHAT, CDR2 FQNNGV. The CDR3 loop spans 15 amino acids. Between the trimmed V and J ends, which lost 0 bases and 2 bases, there was a span of 10 bases. The CDR3, as DNA: TGTGCCAGCAGCTTAGAGTTGGCGGTTCAAGAGACCCAGTACTTC. It codes for CASSLELAVQETQYF.

The chain uses TRBV11-2 and TRBJ1-1, with D possibly being TRBD1 (6 bases). The V end was cut by 0 bases, the J end by 6 bases, with 14 bases between. The CDR3 extends over 15 amino acids. Looked up from germline, CDR1 is SGHAT and CDR2 is FQNNGV. The CDR3 DNA follows: TGTGCCAGCAGCTTAGAGTGGACCGCAGGGGCTGAAGCTTTCTTT. Translation: CASSLEWTAGAEAFF.

This sequence joins TRBV6-2 or TRBV6-3 and TRBJ2-1; D possibly corresponds to TRBD2 (5 bases). Trimming removed 4 bases from V and 10 bases from J, with 17 bases in between. The CDR3 covers 14 residues. Looked up from germline, CDR1 is MNHEY and CDR2 is SVGEGT. The CDR3: CASSFSSTGLEQFF. The CDR3 nucleotides read TGTGCCAGCAGTTTTTCGTCGACCGGACTGGAGCAGTTCTTC.

The chain has TRBV29-1 and TRBJ2-2; TRBD1 matches 8 bases. The CDR3 runs to 12 residues. V trimming: 7 bases; J trimming: 7 bases; junction bases outside the gene matches: 5. CDR1 SQVTM and CDR2 ANQGSEA come from the germline V gene. The CDR3 DNA reads TGCAGCGCTGGACAGGGTAGCGGGGAGCTGTTTTTT. This translates into CSAGQGSGELFF.

V gene TRBV9 combines with J gene TRBJ2-3; 13 bases line up with TRBD2. V trimming: 3 bases; J trimming: 3 bases; junction bases outside the gene matches: 4. In germline, CDR1 is SGDLS, CDR2 YYNGEE. CDR3 size: 16 residues. The CDR3 sequence: CASSEGTSGETDTQYF. DNA for the CDR3: TGTGCCAGCAGCGAGGGGACTAGCGGGGAGACAGATACGCAGTATTTT.

The chain is built from TRBV12-5 and TRBJ2-5; TRBD2 matches at 11 bases. Germline V CDR1 and CDR2: LGHNT, FRNRAP. The junction had 13 bases not matched to a gene; V was cut back by 7 bases and J by 0 bases. This CDR3 is built from 18 residues. The CDR3 region has the DNA TGTGCTAGTGAACCCCCGATACTAGCGGGGGAGTACCAAGAGACCCAGTACTTC. As protein: CASEPPILAGEYQETQYF.

The CDR3 DNA reads TGTGCCAGCAGCCCAAGACAGGGGGCTTCTACTAGCTCCTACGAGCAGTACTTC. This sequence encodes CASSPRQGASTSSYEQYF. The chain recombines TRBV7-2 with TRBJ2-7; TRBD1 matches 10 bases. This CDR3 is 18 amino acids long. Germline trimming cut 5 bases from V and 0 bases from J; bases unmatched to any gene: 13. The V gene's germline CDR1 is SGHTA and CDR2 FQGNSA. Full variable domain (outside the CDR3, taken from reference TRBV7-2 and TRBJ2-7): GAGVSQSPSNKVTEKGKDVELRCDPISGHTALYWYRQSLGQGLEFLIYFQGNSAPDKSGLPSDRFSAERTGGSVSTLTIQRTQQEDSAVYLCASSPRQGASTSSYEQYFGPGTRLTVT.

This clonotype has more than one count but fewer than ten. The chain recombines TRBV6-1 with TRBJ1-5; 9 bases fit TRBD1. Per the germline V gene, CDR1 is MNHNS and CDR2 is SASEGT. The CDR3 sequence is 15 residues long. Germline trimming cut 7 bases from V and 2 bases from J; bases unmatched to any gene: 6. The CDR3 DNA follows: TGTGCCAGCACCACAGGGGGCGGTGGCAATCAGCCCCAGCATTTT. Translation gives CASTTGGGGNQPQHF.

This clonotype was recorded at least ten times. The chain has TRBV7-8 and TRBJ1-1, with D tentatively TRBD1 (6 bases). Germline V lookup: CDR1 SGHVS, CDR2 FQNEAQ. The CDR3 runs to 14 residues. Trimming removed 0 bases from V and 5 bases from J, with 10 bases in between. CDR3 protein: CASSLAGARTEAFF. DNA for the CDR3: TGTGCCAGCAGCTTAGCGGGGGCGCGGACTGAAGCTTTCTTT.

This clonotype was picked up many times. The chain has TRBV5-6 and TRBJ2-4, with a tentative D call TRBD1 (6 bases). The CDR3 totals 15 residues. Trimming took 0 bases from V and 3 from J, leaving 10 bases between them. Germline values: CDR1 SGHDT, CDR2 YYEEEE. The DNA of the CDR3 is TGTGCCAGCAGCTTGGGAGGGGGAGACAAAAACATTCAGTACTTC. It yields the protein CASSLGGGDKNIQYF.

This clonotype occurred many times. J is TRBJ2-3 and V is TRBV10-3, with D possibly called TRBD1 or TRBD2 (6 bases each). V was trimmed by 2 bases and J by 7 bases, leaving 19 bases between them. The CDR3 length is 16 residues. Germline V gene data show CDR1 as ENHRY and CDR2 as SYGVKD. This CDR3 is CAISELLGRGPNTQYF. CDR3 in DNA: TGTGCCATCAGTGAGCTCCTAGGACGGGGGCCTAATACGCAGTATTTT.

This chain connects TRBV24-1 to TRBJ2-2; unclear D gene. The CDR3 runs 21 residues. Germline CDR1 reads KGHDR; CDR2 reads SFDVKD. Trimming took off 5 bases at V and 1 base at J, with 28 bases between the two ends. The CDR3 loop reads CATSVGRARFVPAENTGELFF. CDR3 DNA sequence: TGTGCCACCAGTGTCGGTCGTGCCAGGTTTGTCCCCGCCGAGAACACCGGGGAGCTGTTTTTT.

This clonotype showed up many times. This chain links TRBV12-3 or TRBV12-4 with TRBJ1-2, with a tentative D call TRBD1 (6 bases). Trimming took 8 bases from V and 4 from J, leaving 14 bases between them. The CDR3 contains 13 residues. For the CDR3, the DNA is TGTGCCAGCGGAAACAGGGACATCTATGGCTACACCTTC. Translated, it gives CASGNRDIYGYTF.

The chain couples TRBV11-2 to TRBJ2-1, with TRBD1 identical over 8 bases. This CDR3 has 15 residues. Trimming cost V 1 base and J 3 bases; bases outside gene matches: 2. Germline CDR1 is SGHAT and CDR2 is FQNNGV. The CDR3 spells CASSLGQGFYNEQFF. DNA for the CDR3: TGTGCCAGCAGCTTAGGACAGGGGTTCTACAATGAGCAGTTCTTC.

This chain uses TRBV12-3 or TRBV12-4 with TRBJ2-7; TRBD1 might be the D (6 bases). The CDR3 has 14 amino acids. The V and J ends lost 5 bases and 0 bases respectively, with 11 bases between them. The CDR3 DNA follows: TGTGCCAGCAGTAAGACAGGACTCTCCTACGAGCAGTACTTC. Its protein is CASSKTGLSYEQYF.

This clonotype was found many times. J is TRBJ1-1 and V is TRBV7-9; D gene ambiguous. V was trimmed by 1 base and J by 0 bases, leaving 9 bases between them. The CDR3 has 15 amino acids. From germline, CDR1 is SEHNR and CDR2 FQNEAQ (reference sequence). CDR3 coding DNA: TGTGCCAGCAGCTTAGTCCCCAACATGAACACTGAAGCTTTCTTT. Translating gives CASSLVPNMNTEAFF.

This clonotype was seen repeatedly, ten times or more. The DNA for the CDR3 is TGCGCCAGCAGCACCTCGATAACAGGGAACATTCAGTACTTC. It translates to CASSTSITGNIQYF. The chain is built from TRBV5-1 and TRBJ2-4; maybe TRBD1 (6 bases). With 4 bases removed from V and 7 bases from J, the gap between germline ends came to 15 bases. The germline V gene has CDR1 SGHRS and CDR2 YFSETQ. The CDR3 length is 14 residues.

This clonotype was seen only a few times. The J gene is TRBJ1-1, the V gene TRBV12-3 or TRBV12-4, with D unresolved. The CDR3 is made up of 15 amino acids. Trimming took 8 bases from V and 5 from J, leaving 21 bases between them. Written as DNA, the CDR3 is TGTGCCAGCTCTCCCTCGCCCCGGGTGGGGACTGAAGCTTTCTTT. Translation gives CASSPSPRVGTEAFF.

The chain is built from TRBV6-2 or TRBV6-3 and TRBJ1-6; D possibly corresponds to TRBD1 (5 bases). The CDR3 is made up of 16 amino acids. Per the germline V gene, CDR1 is MNHEY and CDR2 is SVGEGT. The ends were cut back, 4 bases at V and 0 bases at J, with 10 bases in the middle. The CDR3, as DNA: TGTGCCAGCAGTTCCTGGGGGAACTCCTATAATTCACCCCTCCACTTT. Its protein product is CASSSWGNSYNSPLHF.